The clone carrying this T cell receptor beta chain was detected ten times or more. The sample comes from a study of shared clonotypes between healthy human individuals. Each donor was a Caucasian adult residing in Nashville, Tennessee. CD8 memory was a combination that joined CD45RO+ cells with CCR7-negative CD45RA+ TemRA cells. V shed 7 bases, J shed 7 bases, and the junction held 8 bases outside the gene matches. Germline V gene data show CDR1 as LNHDA and CDR2 as SQIVND (reference sequence). The CDR3 extends over 14 amino acids. Per the study methods: Filtering differed for immunoSEQ, which gave only junction sequences without quality scores. The assay was immunoSEQ multiplex PCR, and TCRdb's table has in-frame clones only and misses some. The V and J calls and clone size were taken over from that table, and D and trimming were inferred from the DNA. The sample records about 95,000 clones, about two thirds being singletons.

The sequence came from a man aged 25 to 40 in good health. The chain joins TRBV19 to TRBJ2-2; 8 bases match TRBD2. The sequencing input was memory CD8+ T cells sorted from blood. Subset in this sample: CD45RO+ cells pooled with CCR7-negative TemRA cells. The DNA of the CDR3 is TGTGCCAGTATATTAGCGGGACCGGTCGGGGAGCTGTTTTTT. Encoded protein: CASILAGPVGELFF.